The present TCR beta chain was sequenced within a study of regulatory T cells in long-lasting Graves disease. The CDR3 is made up of 11 amino acids. Germline V gene lookup returns CDR1 LNHNV and CDR2 YYDKDF (reference sequence). V dropped 4 bases and J dropped 10 bases, with 8 bases sitting between them. Time point meaning: newly diagnosed GD, antithyroid drugs for less than 3 months. Isolated PBMC RNA provided the starting material for the TCR library. CDR3 regions were amplified by Arm-PCR using iRepertoire HTBI primers to build TCR beta libraries. TCRdb used MiXCR to reprocess the multiplex PCR reads, holding one entry per CDR3 protein. The sample lists 400,000 to 550,000 distinct CDR3 sequences; around 17% were seen once. The same data also went into a second study, on T cells in Graves' hyperthyroidism and ophthalmopathy.

The sequence was collected from a woman in her 30s with Graves disease. The chain couples TRBV15 to TRBJ2-1; D may be TRBD2 (6 bases). Sequenced here: peripheral blood mononuclear cells (PBMCs), sampled at new diagnosis, from a patient treated with antithyroid drugs. CDR3 sequence reads: CATSTGREQFF. CDR3 in DNA: TGTGCCACCAGCACGGGGAGGGAGCAGTTCTTC.